This T cell receptor (beta chain) was documented in a study of OX40 agonist ivuxolimab in advanced cancers. Study at large: The study gave patients intravenous ivuxolimab at 0.01 to 10 mg/kg every 2 weeks. Patients in dose escalation had liver, melanoma, kidney or head and neck cancers.

With regard to this clone: Antigen unknown.

The method was immunoSEQ multiplex PCR; TCRdb's version includes in-frame clones alone and lacks a portion of them. Among 130,000 or so clones listed, around 95% were seen once. Study observations and caveats: The authors did not determine the antigen specificity of the expanded peripheral T cells. Dosing at 0.1 to 3.0 mg/kg was accompanied by clonal expansion of CD4+ and CD8+ blood T cells by week 6.

The sample in question was CD4+ or CD8+ T cells sorted from blood, obtained in a trial of the OX40 agonist ivuxolimab. The receptor was isolated from an adult with an advanced solid tumor such as melanoma, head and neck, liver or kidney cancer.

The CDR3 nucleotides read TGTGCCAGCTCCAACCGGGTACTAGCTGAGGGGACTAGCACAGATACGCAGTATTTT. Encoded protein: CASSNRVLAEGTSTDTQYF. V usage is TRBV18 and J usage is TRBJ2-3, with D possibly matching TRBD2 (6 bases). The CDR3 runs to 19 residues. Trimming took 6 bases from V and 0 from J, leaving 25 bases between them. CDR1 is KGHSH and CDR2 is LQKENI in the germline V gene. The variable domain in full, completed from reference TRBV18 and TRBJ2-3, reads NAGVMQNPRHLVRRRGQEARLRCSPMKGHSHVYWYRQLPEEGLKFMVYLQKENIIDESGMPKERFSAEFPKEGPSILRIQQVVRGDSAAYFCASSNRVLAEGTSTDTQYFGPGTRLTVL.